The 5 T cell receptor beta chains below all came from one sample that was sequenced in a study of cytotoxic CD8 clonotypes in ibrutinib-treated CLL. TCRdb's table, derived via immunoSEQ multiplex PCR, lists solely in-frame clones and lacks some. The sample has hundreds of thousands of clones; more than 75% are singletons. The material sequenced was PBMCs, taken after 12 months of ibrutinib treatment. Source of these receptors: a human donor with chronic lymphocytic leukemia.

V and J are TRBV30 and TRBJ1-3; D unclear. The CDR3 totals 10 residues. Per germline, CDR1 GTSNPN and CDR2 SVGIG (reference sequence). V lost 1 base, J lost 9 bases, and 4 bases lay in between. The DNA of the CDR3 is TGTGCCTGGAGTGGGGGCACCATATATTTT. It specifies CAWSGGTIYF.

The V gene is TRBV7-2, the J gene TRBJ2-7, with D perhaps being TRBD1 or TRBD2 (6 bases each). CDR3 length equals 12 residues. V dropped 5 bases and J dropped 5 bases, with 10 bases sitting between them. The germline V gene has CDR1 SGHTA and CDR2 FQGNSA. The CDR3 is CASSRRGDEQYF. The CDR3 DNA sequence: TGTGCCAGCAGCCGGAGGGGGGACGAGCAGTACTTC.

The gene calls are TRBV19 and TRBJ1-6, with 10 bases identical to TRBD1. V shed 6 bases, J shed 6 bases, and the junction held 5 bases outside the gene matches. CDR3 length: 15 residues. The germline gives CDR1 LNHDA, CDR2 SQIVND (reference sequence). CDR3 in amino acids: CASRARDRGNSPLHF. CDR3 DNA: TGTGCCAGTAGGGCCCGGGACAGGGGTAATTCACCCCTCCACTTT.

The V and J genes are TRBV28 and TRBJ2-7, with D unclear. The CDR3 totals 17 residues. Between the trimmed V and J ends, which lost 4 bases and 2 bases, there was a span of 21 bases. Germline V gene lookup returns CDR1 MDHEN and CDR2 SYDVKM. CDR3: CASSWVRGVARTYEQYF. The DNA for the CDR3 is TGTGCCAGCAGTTGGGTCCGTGGGGTAGCTCGGACCTACGAGCAGTACTTC.

This clone has just a few counts. This chain links TRBV27 with TRBJ1-1, with D possibly TRBD1 on 5 matching bases. This CDR3 has 13 residues. The germline CDR1 and CDR2 sequences are MNHEY and SMNVEV (reference sequence). The V and J ends lost 5 bases and 3 bases respectively, with 10 bases between them. The CDR3 nucleotides are TGTGCCAGCAGTCCCTTGGGGCACACTGAAGCTTTCTTT. Translation: CASSPLGHTEAFF.